This record concerns one TCR beta chain sequence. Its antigen is not known. Profiled with immunoSEQ multiplex PCR; TCRdb holds only in-frame clones, not every one. Here the sample spans 35,000 to 45,000 clones, 80% to 90% being singletons. This entry belongs to a study of STAT5B mutations in CD4+ large granular lymphocyte leukemia. Broader study findings: Without putative leukemic clones, patient CD4-sorted repertoires remained more clonal than healthy CD4+ repertoires.

CDR3 length equals 16 residues. V lost 4 bases to trimming and J lost 0 bases; unmatched junction nucleotides: 2. Germline CDR1 SGHRS, CDR2 YFSETQ. The receptor's source is a human donor in good health. The V gene is TRBV5-1, the J gene TRBJ2-1; 12 bases match TRBD2. Sequencing was performed on CD4+ T cells from blood buffy coats. The CDR3 DNA reads as TGCGCCAGCAGCGCGGGACTAGCGGGCTCCTACAATGAGCAGTTCTTC. Its protein is CASSAGLAGSYNEQFF.